What follows describes a single T cell receptor beta chain. Its antigen is unidentified. This record belongs to a study of Ad26.COV2.S vaccination and SARS-CoV-2 variants. Broader study findings: Following vaccination, spike-specific CD8+ and CD4+ T cell responses reportedly exhibited substantial breadth.

Measured with immunoSEQ multiplex PCR; TCRdb has only the in-frame clones, and not every one. The data hold 250,000 to 300,000 clones, with 87% observed a single time. Treatment indicated: about 20 received Ad26.COV2.S at low or high dose, single or two shots; several received placebo; per-sample allocation not given. Sampling was performed 63 days after the first vaccine or placebo injection. Expressing Wuhan-strain SARS-CoV-2 spike, an Ad26 vector served as the vaccine. Germline CDR1 MNHNS, CDR2 SASEGT. The germline V and J ends were trimmed by 2 bases and 0 bases, with 17 bases remaining between them. This CDR3 region has 18 residues.

The source was peripheral blood, collected in a trial of Ad26.COV2.S vaccine versus placebo. The sequence came from a person between 18 and 65 years old who received the Ad26.COV2.S COVID-19 vaccine or a placebo. V is TRBV6-1 and J is TRBJ1-3; D uncertain. The CDR3 region has the DNA TGTGCCAGCAGTGAATCATGGGCAGGACTTAGCTCTGGAAACACCATATATTTT. As protein: CASSESWAGLSSGNTIYF.